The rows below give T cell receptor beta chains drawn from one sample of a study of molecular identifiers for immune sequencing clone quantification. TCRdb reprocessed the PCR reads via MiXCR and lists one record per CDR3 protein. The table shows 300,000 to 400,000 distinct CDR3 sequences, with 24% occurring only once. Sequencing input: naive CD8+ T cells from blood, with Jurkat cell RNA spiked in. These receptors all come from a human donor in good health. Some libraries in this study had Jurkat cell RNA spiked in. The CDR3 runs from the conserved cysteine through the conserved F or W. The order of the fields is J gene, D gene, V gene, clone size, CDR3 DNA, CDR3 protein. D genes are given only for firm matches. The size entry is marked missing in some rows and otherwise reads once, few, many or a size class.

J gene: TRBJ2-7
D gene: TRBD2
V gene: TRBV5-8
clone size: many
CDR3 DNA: TGTGCCAGCAGACCTATTAGCGGGGTCTACTCCTACGAGCAGTACTTC
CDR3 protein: CASRPISGVYSYEQYF

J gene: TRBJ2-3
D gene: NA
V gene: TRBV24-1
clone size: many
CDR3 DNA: TGTGCCACCAGTGACACAAGTATGCTTGAAAAGGAACCAGATACGCAGTATTTT
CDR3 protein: CATSDTSMLEKEPDTQYF

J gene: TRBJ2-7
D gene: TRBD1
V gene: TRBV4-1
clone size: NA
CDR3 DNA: TGCGCCAGCAGCCTTACACAGGGGGACTACGAGCAGTACTTC
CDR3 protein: CASSLTQGDYEQYF

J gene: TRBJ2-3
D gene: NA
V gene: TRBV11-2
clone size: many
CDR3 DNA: TGTGCCAGCAGCTTATGGCCCACGAATGCCACAGATACGCAGTATTTT
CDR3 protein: CASSLWPTNATDTQYF

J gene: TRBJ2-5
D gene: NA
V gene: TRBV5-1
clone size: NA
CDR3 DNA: TGCGCCAGCGCTTACGAGGGGACCCAGTACTTC
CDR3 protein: CASAYEGTQYF

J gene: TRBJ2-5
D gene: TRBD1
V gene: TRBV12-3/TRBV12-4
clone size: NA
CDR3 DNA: TGTGCCAGCAGTGGACAGGGTCGGGGTGTACAAGAGACCCAGTACTTC
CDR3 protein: CASSGQGRGVQETQYF

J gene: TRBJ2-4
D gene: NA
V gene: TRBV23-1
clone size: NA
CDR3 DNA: TGCGCCAGCAGTCCCCCGGGGGTTGTCAAAATCACTCAGTACTTC
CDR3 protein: CASSPPGVVKITQYF

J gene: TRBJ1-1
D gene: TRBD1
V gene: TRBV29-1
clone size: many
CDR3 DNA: TGCAGCGCAATCAGGGGGATGAACACTGAAGCTTTCTTT
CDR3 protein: CSAIRGMNTEAFF

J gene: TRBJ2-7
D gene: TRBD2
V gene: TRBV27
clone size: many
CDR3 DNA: TGTGCCAGCAGTTTTAACGGGGGGGCGAACGAGCAGTACTTC
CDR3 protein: CASSFNGGANEQYF

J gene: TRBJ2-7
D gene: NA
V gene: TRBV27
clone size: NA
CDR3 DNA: TGTGCCAGCAGTTTAACAGGGAAGGGGTACAAGCAGTACTTC
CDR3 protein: CASSLTGKGYKQYF